This T cell receptor (beta chain) was captured by sequencing in a study of T cell responses to AZD1222 COVID-19 vaccine. As for the study in general: Second doses were pooled across both intervals (about 4 or about 12 weeks).

This clone was seen just once. Its antigen is undetermined. J gave up 6 bases and V 5 bases, and 8 bases lay outside the gene matches. Per germline, CDR1 SNHLY and CDR2 FYNNEI. The CDR3 spans 14 residues. Study results and caveats: Repertoires in all cases were sampled only once the peak T cell response had passed. Spike-specific TCRs gained breadth and depth after people received two AZD1222 doses.

The data were produced by immunoSEQ multiplex PCR, yet TCRdb's version contains in-frame clones alone and is incomplete. The table includes some 130,000 clones, about 90% detected once. This chain connects TRBV2 to TRBJ1-2; 8 bases are a match to TRBD1. The sample consisted of peripheral blood, taken on day 0 of AZD1222 vaccination. The receptor comes from an adult in good health. The CDR3 region is CASSPEAGGNGYTF. The CDR3 region has the DNA TGTGCCAGCAGTCCGGAGGCAGGGGGCAATGGCTACACCTTC.